The rows below give T cell receptor beta chains drawn from one sample of a study of beta chain features in type 1 diabetes. Profiled with immunoSEQ multiplex PCR; TCRdb holds only in-frame clones, not every one. Here the sample spans 150,000 to 160,000 clones, 11% being singletons. The sample comprised central memory CD4+ T cells from blood. Source of these receptors: a man aged 18 to 30 in good health. Each CDR3 is given with its conserved first and last residue.

TRBV9	TRBJ2-7	CASSPQAVSLGEQYF
TRBV29-1	TRBJ2-7	CSVGSRGRVTEQYF
TRBV7-3	TRBJ2-3	CASSRSGGLDTQYF
TRBV21-1	TRBJ2-7	CASIGTGAYEQYF
TRBV11-2	TRBJ2-3	CASSFSAGTKEYF
TRBV7-9	TRBJ2-5	CASSLSDRVSQYF
TRBV27	TRBJ1-1	CASRGSDLMNTEAFF
TRBV7-3	TRBJ1-2	CASSQPGGLSYTF
TRBV18	TRBJ1-2	CASSPSDGYTF
TRBV30	TRBJ1-5	CAWSGDGGQPQHF
TRBV6-6	TRBJ1-6	CASKGQGYNSPLHF
TRBV10-3	TRBJ2-1	CAISESTGRTYNEQFF
TRBV29-1	TRBJ2-7	CSVEMPSGSYEQYF
TRBV15	TRBJ2-4	CATSRAGELGKNIQYF
TRBV29-1	TRBJ1-1	CSVTKESNTEAFF
TRBV7-2	TRBJ2-6	CASSDRVLGANVLTF
TRBV10-3	TRBJ2-2	CAISEWRGDTGELFF
TRBV28	TRBJ1-4	CASSSPGKSEKLFF
TRBV10-3	TRBJ2-5	CAIGAGEETQYF
TRBV7-3	TRBJ2-7	CASSPTGTGVREQYF
TRBV6-6	TRBJ2-5	CASSPGLQETQYF
TRBV9	TRBJ2-3	CASSVRGGLLTDTQYF